One sample yielded the 5 T cell receptor beta chains listed below, sequenced in a study of T cell responses to AZD1222 COVID-19 vaccine. Assay: immunoSEQ multiplex PCR; the TCRdb copy retains only in-frame clones and omits some. Among about 110,000 clones listed, 70% to 90% were seen once. Specimen: peripheral blood, collected on day 0 of AZD1222 vaccination. All receptors derive from an adult in good health.

This rearrangement joins TRBV20-1 to TRBJ1-1; D uncertain. Germline CDR1 reads DFQATT; CDR2 reads SNEGSKA (reference sequence). The CDR3 has 11 residues. Trimming removed 5 bases at V and 11 bases at J, with 15 bases between. In DNA form, the CDR3 reads TGCAGTGCTTCGGACGGGATGCGGGCTTTCTTT. It translates to CSASDGMRAFF.

V is TRBV4-2 and J is TRBJ2-2, with 11 nucleotides matching TRBD2. Germline V gene sequence: CDR1 LGHNA, CDR2 YNFKEQ. V shed 1 base and J 5 bases; nucleotides not matched to a gene: 3. The CDR3 is made up of 16 amino acids. The CDR3: CASSQVSGRETGELFF. The DNA for the CDR3 is TGTGCCAGCAGCCAAGTTAGCGGGAGGGAGACCGGGGAGCTGTTTTTT.

The chain has TRBV29-1 and TRBJ2-3; D is possibly TRBD2 (5 bases). Trimming stripped 4 bases from V and 0 bases from J, with 8 bases between. The CDR3 totals 13 residues. Germline-derived CDR1 and CDR2 are SQVTM and ANQGSEA. The CDR3 nucleotides read TGCAGCGTTGTGAGGGATAGCACAGATACGCAGTATTTT. It encodes CSVVRDSTDTQYF.

V usage is TRBV6-5 and J usage is TRBJ1-6, with D perhaps matching TRBD1 (5 bases). Trimming removed 4 bases at V and 7 bases at J, with 8 bases between. Germline V gives CDR1 MNHEY, CDR2 SVGAGI. This CDR3 region has 13 residues. The CDR3 DNA reads TGTGCCAGCAGTTGGGACGGGAATTCACCCCTCCACTTT. Its translation is CASSWDGNSPLHF.

This sequence joins TRBV2 and TRBJ1-6, with 12 nucleotides matching TRBD1. The ends lost 5 bases at V and 10 bases at J; junction bases unmatched: 3. Germline CDR1 is SNHLY and CDR2 is FYNNEI. The CDR3 covers 14 residues. The chain's CDR3 is CASSRGTGGSPLHF. CDR3 nucleotides: TGTGCCAGCAGTCGCGGGACAGGGGGCTCACCCCTCCACTTT.